The 15 T cell receptor beta chains reported below all come from one sample, sequenced in a study of blood T cell repertoires in COVID-19. Generated by immunoSEQ multiplex PCR, the TCRdb table keeps only in-frame clones and is missing some. The sample holds some 350,000 clones, about 88% seen once. Material for sequencing was PBMCs or T cells enriched from blood (not recorded which). The receptors were sampled from a woman in her thirties who had recovered from COVID-19.

This clone was detected only a few times. The chain links TRBV5-6 to TRBJ1-2, with 7 bases matching TRBD1. The trim removed 3 bases at V and 8 bases at J, leaving 16 bases unmatched. Germline CDR1 is SGHDT and CDR2 is YYEEEE. The length of the CDR3 is 16 residues. CDR3 sequence (DNA): TGTGCCAGCAGCTCCGGGGTCGGCAGGGGGACTTACGGCTACACCTTC. As protein: CASSSGVGRGTYGYTF.

The chain employs TRBV3-1 (or the pseudogene TRBV3-2) and TRBJ2-1; D is possibly TRBD1 (5 bases). Germline V gene data show CDR1 as LGHDT and CDR2 as YNNKEL (reference sequence). V was shortened by 0 bases and J by 1 base, with 10 bases between the two germline ends. This CDR3 is built from 16 residues. The CDR3 protein is CASSQDLGASYNEQFF. CDR3 DNA: TGTGCCAGCAGCCAAGACTTAGGGGCGTCCTACAATGAGCAGTTCTTC.

This clone was recorded only once. The chain has TRBV7-2 and TRBJ1-6, with a tentative D call TRBD1 (6 bases). CDR1 is SGHTA and CDR2 is FQGNSA in the germline V gene. V was clipped by 1 base and J by 7 bases, with 23 bases between them. The CDR3 spans 19 residues. CDR3 region: CASSLGVGRGAFQNSPLHF. CDR3 nucleotides: TGTGCCAGCAGCTTAGGTGTTGGCAGGGGCGCTTTTCAGAATTCACCCCTCCACTTT.

The rearrangement links TRBV5-1 to TRBJ1-2, with 8 bases lining up with TRBD1. CDR3 length: 13 residues. Losses at the gene ends were 4 bases for V and 3 bases for J; bases not matched to a gene: 2. Germline V gene sequence: CDR1 SGHRS, CDR2 YFSETQ. CDR3 in DNA: TGCGCCAGCAGCCCACAGGGGGACTATGGCTACACCTTC. This translates into CASSPQGDYGYTF.

The chain employs TRBV2 and TRBJ2-1, with 7 bases that match TRBD2. The trim removed 4 bases at V and 3 bases at J, leaving 6 bases unmatched. The CDR3 covers 15 residues. Germline CDR1 SNHLY, CDR2 FYNNEI. Here the CDR3 reads CASSVSTGGYNEQFF. CDR3 in DNA: TGTGCCAGCAGTGTTTCGACGGGGGGCTACAATGAGCAGTTCTTC.

The V gene is TRBV13, the J gene TRBJ1-1, with 11 bases fitting TRBD1. V shed 5 bases and J 3 bases; nucleotides not matched to a gene: 8. Germline V gives CDR1 PRHDT, CDR2 FYEKMQ (reference sequence). This CDR3 contains 16 residues. This CDR3 reads CASSQTGTGGYTEAFF. For the CDR3, the DNA is TGTGCCAGCAGCCAGACCGGGACAGGGGGATACACTGAAGCTTTCTTT.

This chain connects TRBV9 to TRBJ2-3; 8 nucleotides match TRBD1. There are 15 residues in the CDR3. Germline V gene data show CDR1 as SGDLS and CDR2 as YYNGEE. Trimming cost V 5 bases and J 4 bases; bases outside gene matches: 9. The CDR3 sequence is CASSAGGGHSDTQYF. CDR3 in DNA: TGTGCCAGCAGTGCAGGGGGCGGGCATTCAGATACGCAGTATTTT.

This sequence joins TRBV2 and TRBJ2-1; 13 bases line up with TRBD2. With V trimmed by 5 bases and J by 4 bases, 2 bases remained unmatched. This CDR3 has 15 amino acids. CDR1 is SNHLY, CDR2 FYNNEI, per germline. The CDR3 here is CASSRTSGSYNEQFF. The CDR3 DNA reads TGTGCCAGCAGTAGGACTAGCGGGAGTTACAATGAGCAGTTCTTC.

The chain couples TRBV19 to TRBJ1-5; D gene uncertain. CDR1 is LNHDA and CDR2 is SQIVND in the germline V gene (reference sequence). The CDR3 sequence is 17 residues long. Trimming took 0 bases from V and 3 from J, leaving 15 bases between them. Here the CDR3 DNA reads TGTGCCAGTAGTATAGAAATACCCCTACCTACCAATCAGCCCCAGCATTTT. Translated: CASSIEIPLPTNQPQHF. Complete variable domain (other parts from reference TRBV19 and TRBJ1-5): DGGITQSPKYLFRKEGQNVTLSCEQNLNHDAMYWYRQDPGQGLRLIYYSQIVNDFQKGDIAEGYSVSREKKESFPLTVTSAQKNPTAFYLCASSIEIPLPTNQPQHFGDGTRLSIL.

This clone was recorded once. The chain is built from TRBV6-5 and TRBJ1-1; D possibly corresponds to TRBD1 (6 bases). Trimming took off 7 bases at V and 1 base at J, with 10 bases between the two ends. Germline V gives CDR1 MNHEY, CDR2 SVGAGI. The CDR3 has 13 amino acids. CDR3 nucleotides: TGTGCCAGCAAAGGACAGCAGAACACTGAAGCTTTCTTT. Translated: CASKGQQNTEAFF.

J is TRBJ1-3 and V is TRBV5-1; D possibly corresponds to TRBD1 (6 bases). CDR3 size: 11 residues. Trimming pared 5 bases from V and 8 bases from J, leaving 8 bases between. CDR1 is SGHRS, CDR2 YFSETQ, per germline. This CDR3 reads CASRSGDTIYF. The CDR3 bases are TGCGCCAGCAGATCAGGGGACACCATATATTTT.

The CDR3 sequence is CASSLDGVYGYTF. The CDR3 coding sequence is TGTGCCAGCAGCTTAGACGGGGTCTATGGCTACACCTTC. The chain uses TRBV7-8 and TRBJ1-2; D uncertain. Germline V gene data show CDR1 as SGHVS and CDR2 as FQNEAQ. This CDR3 has 13 residues. The V gene lost 1 base and the J gene lost 4 bases, with 7 bases spanning the gap.

This rearrangement joins TRBV7-2 to TRBJ2-7, with 7 bases identical to TRBD1. CDR3 length: 13 residues. Germline assignment: CDR1 SGHTA and CDR2 FQGNSA. Germline trimming cut 10 bases from V and 1 base from J; bases unmatched to any gene: 7. CDR3 DNA sequence: TGTGCCACGAAAAGACAGGGATCCTACGAGCAGTACTTC. Its translation: CATKRQGSYEQYF.

The chain carries TRBV19 and TRBJ1-1; 9 bases fit TRBD1. The CDR3 totals 14 residues. Germline-derived CDR1 and CDR2 are LNHDA and SQIVND (reference sequence). With V trimmed by 4 bases and J by 3 bases, 3 bases remained unmatched. DNA of the CDR3: TGTGCCAGTAGTACAACAGGGGGCTACACTGAAGCTTTCTTT. Its translation: CASSTTGGYTEAFF.

The chain recombines TRBV7-9 with TRBJ2-7; a possible D gene is TRBD1 (7 bases). Deletions cut 0 bases from V and 3 bases from J, with 12 bases between. The CDR3 totals 15 residues. CDR1 and CDR2 from the germline V gene are SEHNR and FQNEAQ (reference sequence). CDR3 bases: TGTGCCAGCAGCTTAGCCTCTCAGGGGGGCTACGAGCAGTACTTC. Residues: CASSLASQGGYEQYF.